This is a list of T cell receptor beta chains from one sample in a study of T-cell reconstitution after alpha-beta-depleted transplantation in children. One entry per CDR3 protein results from TCRdb running MiXCR on the PCR reads. The repertoire holds around 410,000 distinct CDR3 sequences, with roughly 11% as singletons. The sample was PBMCs from the stem cell graft donor, taken from the stem cell graft. The receptors were gathered from a human donor who donated a stem cell graft to a child with acute myeloid leukemia. Both conserved end residues are part of each CDR3.

>TRBV5-1|TRBJ2-3
CASSLEGIAGGTDTQYF
>TRBV7-3|TRBJ2-3
CASSLLSGTDTQYF
>TRBV25-1|TRBJ1-1
CASRGKTEAFF
>TRBV6-2/TRBV6-3|TRBJ2-3
CASSGLVPPRDTQYF
>TRBV20-1|TRBJ1-4
CGATQGNLEKLFF
>TRBV20-1|TRBJ2-1
CSASMRESEQFF
>TRBV7-7|TRBJ2-5
CASSLREPGLALWYQETQYF
>TRBV12-3/TRBV12-4|TRBJ2-1
CASSDPGTSGVGEQFF
>TRBV7-6|TRBJ2-7
CASSLVEGLEYEQYF
>TRBV5-1|TRBJ2-1
CASSFGTLNEQFF
>TRBV2|TRBJ2-7
CASSRTRASGYEQYF
>TRBV12-3/TRBV12-4|TRBJ1-4
CASSLVPGNEKLFF
>TRBV29-1|TRBJ2-5
CSVGRDPETQYF
>TRBV7-6|TRBJ2-1
CASSPTQTAYYNEQFF
>TRBV13|TRBJ1-6
CASSLDREARSPLHF
>TRBV13|TRBJ2-3
CASSLDAGGVRTDTQYF
>TRBV11-2|TRBJ2-5
CASSRRGDKPWRETQYF
>TRBV28|TRBJ1-5
CASSPIRNQPQHF
>TRBV7-9|TRBJ1-4
CASSLGQGNEKLFF
>TRBV7-2|TRBJ2-1
CASSLDLREDNEQFF
>TRBV12-3/TRBV12-4|TRBJ2-2
CTSSFSPTGGTNTGELFF
>TRBV2|TRBJ1-6
CASSEDGRSYNSPLHF
>TRBV20-1|TRBJ2-1
CSASSRAGGSYNEQFF
>TRBV12-3/TRBV12-4|TRBJ2-1
CASRVAGSVNEQFF
>TRBV5-1|TRBJ2-3
CASSLSWTSGAPDTQYF
>TRBV20-1|TRBJ2-3
CSARASGTSGSTDTQYF
>TRBV6-5|TRBJ2-1
CASSYNAAGSSSYNEQFF
>TRBV5-6|TRBJ1-1
CASSIGQGVPNTEAFF
>TRBV12-3/TRBV12-4|TRBJ2-1
CASRLVRTGEQFF
>TRBV7-2|TRBJ2-2
CASSLMRNTGELFF
>TRBV5-1|TRBJ1-1
CASSNGGRTEAFF